The clone carrying this TCR beta chain has a count of ten or more. The target antigen is unknown. The record originates from a study of T-cell reconstitution after alpha-beta-depleted transplantation in children. General observations from the study: High day-60 TCRbeta diversity in some patients came from surviving recipient T cells and thymic progenitors. Several hundred expanded graft clones reportedly were the source of alpha-beta T cells about two months after transplant. Among T cells one year after transplant, newly produced cells accounted for most counts and diversity.

This sample's TCRbeta library carried unique molecular identifier barcodes. TCRdb re-derived calls from the PCR reads in MiXCR, one entry per CDR3 protein. The data hold 240,000 or so distinct CDR3 sequences, with roughly 8% observed a single time. V shed 2 bases and J 0 bases; nucleotides not matched to a gene: 4. The CDR3 contains 15 residues. Germline V gene lookup returns CDR1 SGHTA and CDR2 FQGTGA. This chain uses TRBV7-3 with TRBJ2-7; 7 positions agree with TRBD1. The source is a male patient younger than 18 who had a stem cell transplant for acute lymphoblastic leukemia, so the T cells may come from the graft donor. The sequencing used PBMCs, mostly from graft donor cells, collected 180 days after TCRalphabeta/CD19-depleted stem cell transplant. DNA for the CDR3: TGTGCCAGCAGCTTACGACAGGGCCCCTCCTACGAGCAGTACTTC. This sequence encodes CASSLRQGPSYEQYF.